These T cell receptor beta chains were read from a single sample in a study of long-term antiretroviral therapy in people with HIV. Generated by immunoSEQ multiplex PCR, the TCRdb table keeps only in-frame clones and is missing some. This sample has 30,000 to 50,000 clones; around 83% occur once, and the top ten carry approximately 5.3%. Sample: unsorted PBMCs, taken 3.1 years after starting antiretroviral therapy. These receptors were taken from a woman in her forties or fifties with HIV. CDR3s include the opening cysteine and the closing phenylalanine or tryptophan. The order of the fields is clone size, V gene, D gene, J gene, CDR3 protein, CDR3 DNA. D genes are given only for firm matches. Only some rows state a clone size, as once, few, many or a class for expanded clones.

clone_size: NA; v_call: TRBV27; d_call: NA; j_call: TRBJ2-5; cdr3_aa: CASSLSGTRQETQYF; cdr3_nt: TGTGCCAGCAGTTTATCCGGGACGCGACAAGAGACCCAGTACTTC
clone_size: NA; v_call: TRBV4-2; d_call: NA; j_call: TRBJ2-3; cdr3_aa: CASSHLSRGGGTDTQYF; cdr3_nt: TGTGCCAGCAGCCACCTCTCTAGAGGGGGAGGCACAGATACGCAGTATTTT
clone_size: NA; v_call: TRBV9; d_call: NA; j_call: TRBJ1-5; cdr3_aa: CASSQAGGNQPQHF; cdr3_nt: TGTGCCAGCAGTCAGGCAGGGGGCAATCAGCCCCAGCATTTT
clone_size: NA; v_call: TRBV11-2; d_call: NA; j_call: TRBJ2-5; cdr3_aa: CASSSSGARETQYF; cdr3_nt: TGTGCCAGCAGCTCATCAGGGGCCCGGGAGACCCAGTACTTC
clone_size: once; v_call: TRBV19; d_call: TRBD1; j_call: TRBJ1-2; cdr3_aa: CASSISGGGYGYTF; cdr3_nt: TGTGCCAGTAGTATTTCAGGGGGCGGCTATGGCTACACCTTC
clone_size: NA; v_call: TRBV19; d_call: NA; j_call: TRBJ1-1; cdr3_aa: CASSTKSFKGWVNTEAFF; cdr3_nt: TGTGCCAGTAGTACCAAATCCTTCAAGGGGTGGGTGAACACTGAAGCTTTCTTT
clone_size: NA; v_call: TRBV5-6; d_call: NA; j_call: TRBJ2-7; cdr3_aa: CASSFGAGTSYEQYF; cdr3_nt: TGTGCCAGCAGCTTCGGGGCCGGGACCTCCTACGAGCAGTACTTC
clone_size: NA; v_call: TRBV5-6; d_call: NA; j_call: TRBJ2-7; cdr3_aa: CASSLGWGGYEQYF; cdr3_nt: TGTGCCAGCAGCTTGGGTTGGGGAGGCTACGAGCAGTACTTC
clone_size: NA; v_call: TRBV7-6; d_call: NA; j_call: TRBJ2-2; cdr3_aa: CASSLVGSGTGELFF; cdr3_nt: TGTGCCAGCAGCTTAGTGGGGTCAGGCACCGGGGAGCTGTTTTTT
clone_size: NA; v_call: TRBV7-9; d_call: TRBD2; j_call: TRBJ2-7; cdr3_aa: CASSFSGGAREQYF; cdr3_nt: TGTGCCAGCAGCTTCAGCGGGGGGGCCCGGGAGCAGTACTTC
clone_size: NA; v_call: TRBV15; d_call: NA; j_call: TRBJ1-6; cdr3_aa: CATSRVGRVTYSYNSPLHF; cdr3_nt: TGTGCCACCAGCAGAGTCGGCAGGGTCACTTACTCCTATAATTCACCCCTCCACTTT
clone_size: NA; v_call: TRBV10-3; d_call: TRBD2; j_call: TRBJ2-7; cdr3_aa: CAISENLAGGLYEQYF; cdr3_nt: TGTGCCATCAGTGAAAACCTAGCGGGGGGTTTATACGAGCAGTACTTC
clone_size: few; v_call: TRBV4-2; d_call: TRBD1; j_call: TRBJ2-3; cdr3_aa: CASSYAGTGVEDTQYF; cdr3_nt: TGTGCCAGCAGCTATGCCGGGACAGGGGTAGAAGATACGCAGTATTTT
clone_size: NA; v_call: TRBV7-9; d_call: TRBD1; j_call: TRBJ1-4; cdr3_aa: CASSKDRGREKLFF; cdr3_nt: TGTGCCAGCAGCAAGGACAGGGGGCGGGAAAAACTGTTTTTT
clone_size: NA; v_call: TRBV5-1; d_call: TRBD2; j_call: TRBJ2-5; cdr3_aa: CASSLAGGKLAGALGGETQYF; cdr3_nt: TGCGCCAGCAGCTTGGCCGGTGGTAAACTAGCGGGGGCGCTCGGGGGAGAGACCCAGTACTTC
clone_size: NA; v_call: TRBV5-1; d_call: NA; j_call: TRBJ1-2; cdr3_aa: CASSLEDAANYGYTF; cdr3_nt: TGCGCCAGCAGCTTGGAGGACGCCGCTAACTATGGCTACACCTTC
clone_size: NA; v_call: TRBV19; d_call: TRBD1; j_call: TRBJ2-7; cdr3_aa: CASSISARGRRRGRYEQYF; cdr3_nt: TGTGCCAGTAGTATTTCAGCCAGGGGGCGCCGAAGGGGAAGGTACGAGCAGTACTTC
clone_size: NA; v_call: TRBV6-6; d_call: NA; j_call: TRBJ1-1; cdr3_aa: CAVRLLGTEAFF; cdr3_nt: TGTGCCGTCAGGCTACTGGGCACTGAAGCTTTCTTT
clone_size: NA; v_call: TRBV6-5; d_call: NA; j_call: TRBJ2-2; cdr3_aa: CASSPWGNTGELFF; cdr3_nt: TGTGCCAGCAGTCCCTGGGGGAACACCGGGGAGCTGTTTTTT
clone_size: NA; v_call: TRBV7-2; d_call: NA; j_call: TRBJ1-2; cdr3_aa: CASSPAVGDLGNYGYTF; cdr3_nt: TGTGCCAGCAGCCCCGCGGTCGGGGACCTAGGAAACTATGGCTACACCTTC
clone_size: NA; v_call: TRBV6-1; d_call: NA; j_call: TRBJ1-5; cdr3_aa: CASSEGRGAYSNQPQHF; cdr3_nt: TGTGCCAGCAGTGAAGGAAGGGGGGCTTATAGCAATCAGCCCCAGCATTTT
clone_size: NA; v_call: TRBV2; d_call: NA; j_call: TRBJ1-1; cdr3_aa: CASMIASEAFF; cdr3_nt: TGTGCCAGCATGATTGCCTCCGAAGCTTTCTTT
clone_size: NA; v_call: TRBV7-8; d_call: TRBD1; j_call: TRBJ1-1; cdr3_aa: CASSLEAGGPRTEAFF; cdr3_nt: TGTGCCAGCAGCTTAGAGGCAGGGGGCCCTAGGACTGAAGCTTTCTTT
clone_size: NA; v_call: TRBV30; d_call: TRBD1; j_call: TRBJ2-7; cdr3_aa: CAWSVPRDRSSYEQYF; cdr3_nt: TGTGCCTGGAGTGTACCTAGGGACAGGAGCTCCTACGAGCAGTACTTC
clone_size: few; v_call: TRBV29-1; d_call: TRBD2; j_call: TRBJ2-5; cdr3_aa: CSVEADRDYQETQYF; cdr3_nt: TGCAGCGTTGAAGCCGACCGGGACTATCAAGAGACCCAGTACTTC
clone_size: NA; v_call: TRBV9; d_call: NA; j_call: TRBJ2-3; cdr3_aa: CASSVDQTDTQYF; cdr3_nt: TGTGCCAGCAGCGTAGACCAAACAGATACGCAGTATTTT
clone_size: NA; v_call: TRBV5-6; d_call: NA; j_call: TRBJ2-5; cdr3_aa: CASSRTAAETQYF; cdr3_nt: TGTGCCAGCAGTAGGACAGCAGCGGAGACCCAGTACTTC
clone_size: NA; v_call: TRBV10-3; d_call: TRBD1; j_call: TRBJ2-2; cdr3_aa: CATQPPGQANTGELFF; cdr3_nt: TGTGCCACACAGCCTCCCGGACAGGCGAACACCGGGGAGCTGTTTTTT
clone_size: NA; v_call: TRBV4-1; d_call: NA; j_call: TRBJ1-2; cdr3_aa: CASSQGRGGSNYGYTF; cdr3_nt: TGCGCCAGCAGCCAAGGAAGGGGAGGGAGTAACTATGGCTACACCTTC
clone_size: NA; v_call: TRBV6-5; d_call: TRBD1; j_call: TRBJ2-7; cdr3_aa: CASSSPGQGVNEQYF; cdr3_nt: TGTGCCAGCAGTTCTCCGGGACAGGGTGTCAACGAGCAGTACTTC
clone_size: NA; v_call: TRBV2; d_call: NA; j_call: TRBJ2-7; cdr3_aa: CASSPTLYEQYF; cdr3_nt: TGTGCCAGCAGTCCCACACTGTACGAGCAGTACTTC
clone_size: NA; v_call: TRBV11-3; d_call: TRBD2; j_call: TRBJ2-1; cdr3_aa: CASSPRWGGEHNEQFF; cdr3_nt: TGTGCCAGCAGCCCGCGTTGGGGGGGGGAACACAATGAGCAGTTCTTC
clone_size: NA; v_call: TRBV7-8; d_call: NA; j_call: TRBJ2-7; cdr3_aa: CASSLRGGSRYEQYF; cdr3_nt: TGTGCCAGCAGCTTAAGGGGGGGGTCGAGGTACGAGCAGTACTTC
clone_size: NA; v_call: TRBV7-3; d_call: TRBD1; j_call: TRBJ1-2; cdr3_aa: CASSLYPGQGNYGYTF; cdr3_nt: TGTGCCAGCAGTTTATACCCGGGACAGGGGAACTATGGCTACACCTTC
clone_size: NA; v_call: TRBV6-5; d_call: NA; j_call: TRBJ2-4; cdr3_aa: CASSYSLKLAKNIQYF; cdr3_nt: TGTGCCAGCAGTTACTCGCTTAAACTAGCCAAAAACATTCAGTACTTC
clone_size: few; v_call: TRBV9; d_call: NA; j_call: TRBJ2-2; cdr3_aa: CASSVGVGELFF; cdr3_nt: TGTGCCAGCAGCGTAGGAGTCGGGGAGCTGTTTTTT
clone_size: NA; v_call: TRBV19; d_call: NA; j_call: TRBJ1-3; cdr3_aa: CATRKGARSGNTIYF; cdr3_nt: TGTGCCACGCGGAAAGGAGCGCGCTCTGGAAACACCATATATTTT
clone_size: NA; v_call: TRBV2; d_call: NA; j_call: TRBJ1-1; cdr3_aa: CASRTPRTANTEAFF; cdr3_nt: TGTGCCAGCAGAACTCCCCGGACAGCGAACACTGAAGCTTTCTTT
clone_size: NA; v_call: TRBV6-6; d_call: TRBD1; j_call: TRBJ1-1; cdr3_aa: CASRDRANTEAFF; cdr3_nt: TGTGCCAGCAGGGACAGGGCGAACACTGAAGCTTTCTTT
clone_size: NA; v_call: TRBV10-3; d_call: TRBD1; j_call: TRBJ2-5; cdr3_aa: CAISVSGQARQETQYF; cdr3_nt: TGTGCCATCAGTGTTTCAGGACAGGCCAGACAAGAGACCCAGTACTTC
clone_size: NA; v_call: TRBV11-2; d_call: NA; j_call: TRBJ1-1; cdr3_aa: CASSLVGPNTEAFF; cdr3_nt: TGTGCCAGCAGCTTAGTGGGGCCCAACACTGAAGCTTTCTTT
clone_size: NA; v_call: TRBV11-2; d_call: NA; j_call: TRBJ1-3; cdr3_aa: CASSSTWGANGNTIYF; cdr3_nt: TGTGCCAGCAGTTCAACCTGGGGGGCGAACGGAAACACCATATATTTT
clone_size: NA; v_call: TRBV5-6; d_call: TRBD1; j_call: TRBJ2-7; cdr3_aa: CASSAPGQLYEQYF; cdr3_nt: TGTGCCAGCAGCGCGCCGGGACAGCTTTACGAGCAGTACTTC
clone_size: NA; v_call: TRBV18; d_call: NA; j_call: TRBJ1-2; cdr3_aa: CASSPLAGGWNYGYTF; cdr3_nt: TGTGCCAGCTCACCCCTTGCGGGAGGGTGGAACTATGGCTACACCTTC
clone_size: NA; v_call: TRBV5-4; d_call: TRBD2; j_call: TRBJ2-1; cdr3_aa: CASSLDGGGATPEQFF; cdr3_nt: TGTGCCAGCAGCTTGGATGGCGGGGGGGCCACGCCTGAGCAGTTCTTC
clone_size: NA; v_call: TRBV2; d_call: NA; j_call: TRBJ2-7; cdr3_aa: CASSGDNTYEQYF; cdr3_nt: TGTGCCAGCAGCGGGGACAATACCTACGAGCAGTACTTC
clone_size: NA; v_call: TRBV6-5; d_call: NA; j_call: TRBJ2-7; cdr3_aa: CASSYTGAYEQYF; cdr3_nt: TGTGCCAGCAGTTACACGGGGGCCTACGAGCAGTACTTC
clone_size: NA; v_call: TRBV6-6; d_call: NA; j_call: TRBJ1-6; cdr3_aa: CASNLQGVDSPLHF; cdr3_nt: TGTGCCAGCAACCTACAGGGCGTGGACTCACCCCTCCACTTT
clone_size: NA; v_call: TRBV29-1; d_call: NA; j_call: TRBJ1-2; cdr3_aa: CSVEGSWDNYGYTF; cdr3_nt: TGCAGCGTTGAAGGGAGCTGGGATAACTATGGCTACACCTTC